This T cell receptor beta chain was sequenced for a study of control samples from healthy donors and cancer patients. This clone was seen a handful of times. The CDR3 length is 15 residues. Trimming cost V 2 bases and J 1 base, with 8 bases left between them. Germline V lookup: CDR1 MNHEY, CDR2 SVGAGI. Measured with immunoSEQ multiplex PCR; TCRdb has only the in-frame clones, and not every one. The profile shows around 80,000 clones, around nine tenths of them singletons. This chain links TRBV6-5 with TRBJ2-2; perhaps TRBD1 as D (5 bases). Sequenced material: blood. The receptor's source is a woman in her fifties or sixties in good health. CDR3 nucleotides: TGTGCCAGCAGTTACGGGGCTCTGAACACCGGGGAGCTGTTTTTT. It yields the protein CASSYGALNTGELFF.